The rows below give T cell receptor beta chains drawn from one sample of a study of T cell changes during pregnancy in multiple sclerosis. The assay was immunoSEQ multiplex PCR, and TCRdb's table has in-frame clones only and misses some. The sample has 100,000 or so clones, 75% to 95% seen once. The material sequenced was peripheral blood, taken in the second trimester of pregnancy. The receptors come from a female donor in good health, enrolled as a control in a pregnancy study. Each CDR3 is given with its conserved first and last residue. Fields, in order: V gene, D gene, clone size, J gene, CDR3 protein, CDR3 DNA. The D gene is left open where the match is weak. Size is stated for part of the rows, as once, few or many counts, or as a class when the clone is expanded.

>TRBV7-2|NA|few|TRBJ1-6
CASLPGGGRNSPLHF
TGTGCCAGCCTCCCCGGGGGGGGCCGTAATTCACCCCTCCACTTT
>TRBV5-1|NA|NA|TRBJ1-1
CASSFQQGIEAFF
TGCGCCAGCAGCTTTCAACAGGGTATTGAAGCTTTCTTT
>TRBV2|TRBD1|NA|TRBJ2-7
CASSDPAGGSYEQYF
TGTGCCAGCAGTGATCCGGCAGGGGGATCCTACGAGCAGTACTTC
>TRBV5-1|NA|NA|TRBJ2-5
CASSLGARRETQYF
TGCGCCAGCAGCTTGGGGGCGAGGAGGGAGACCCAGTACTTC
>TRBV7-6|TRBD1|few|TRBJ1-1
CASSADRGYEAFF
TGTGCCAGCAGCGCGGACAGGGGATATGAAGCTTTCTTT
>TRBV15|NA|NA|TRBJ2-2
CATSRDVGGIPNTGELFF
TGTGCCACCAGCAGAGACGTAGGAGGGATTCCGAACACCGGGGAGCTGTTTTTT
>TRBV19|NA|NA|TRBJ2-4
CASSIAGIKNIQYF
TGTGCCAGTAGTATAGCCGGGATTAAAAACATTCAGTACTTC
>TRBV30|NA|NA|TRBJ1-6
CAWSAYGRGGRDNSPLHF
TGTGCCTGGAGTGCCTATGGGAGGGGCGGTAGGGATAATTCACCCCTCCACTTT
>TRBV9|TRBD1|NA|TRBJ1-5
CASSGGQGQRPQHF
TGTGCCAGCAGCGGGGGACAGGGGCAAAGGCCCCAGCATTTT
>TRBV5-4|TRBD2|once|TRBJ2-2
CASSTSGRSFDTGELFF
TGTGCCAGCAGTACTAGCGGGAGGTCATTCGACACCGGGGAGCTGTTTTTT
>TRBV21-1|NA|NA|TRBJ2-2
CASSKDSAGELFF
TGTGCCAGCAGCAAAGATTCAGCCGGGGAGCTGTTTTTT
>TRBV2|TRBD1|NA|TRBJ1-6
CASSLRTGGDSPLHF
TGTGCCAGCAGCCTCAGGACAGGGGGCGATTCACCCCTCCACTTT
>TRBV6-1|NA|NA|TRBJ2-7
CASSLTNSYEQYF
TGTGCCAGCAGCCTCACTAACTCCTACGAGCAGTACTTC
>TRBV7-6|NA|NA|TRBJ1-5
CASSMGPSNQPQHF
TGTGCCAGCAGCATGGGCCCCTCCAATCAGCCCCAGCATTTT
>TRBV5-1|TRBD1|NA|TRBJ1-2
CASSRSGTGGDGYTF
TGCGCCAGCAGCAGATCCGGGACAGGGGGCGATGGCTACACCTTC
>TRBV7-2|TRBD2|few|TRBJ2-4
CASSSTGTSGRIRKNIQYF
TGTGCCAGCAGCTCAACCGGGACTAGCGGGAGGATCCGCAAAAACATTCAGTACTTC
>TRBV7-6|TRBD2|NA|TRBJ2-3
CASSLPTSGGDSTDTQYF
TGTGCCAGCAGCTTACCGACTAGCGGGGGCGATAGCACAGATACGCAGTATTTT
>TRBV6-6|NA|NA|TRBJ2-7
CASSYHSYEQYF
TGTGCCAGCAGTTACCACAGCTACGAGCAGTACTTC
>TRBV5-6|NA|NA|TRBJ2-7
CASSLIIGYGYEQYF
TGTGCCAGCAGCTTGATCATTGGGTACGGGTACGAGCAGTACTTC
>TRBV7-9|NA|NA|TRBJ1-2
CASSLSAQANYGYTF
TGTGCCAGCAGCTTATCGGCCCAGGCTAACTATGGCTACACCTTC
>TRBV11-1|NA|few|TRBJ1-1
CASSLPYTEAFF
TGTGCCAGCAGCTTACCATACACTGAAGCTTTCTTT
>TRBV14|NA|NA|TRBJ2-1
CASSHVTGFSSYNEQFF
TGTGCCAGCAGCCATGTTACAGGATTTAGCTCCTACAATGAGCAGTTCTTC
>TRBV2|NA|NA|TRBJ1-1
CASSGTRVNTEAFF
TGTGCCAGCAGTGGGACACGAGTGAACACTGAAGCTTTCTTT
>TRBV6-1|NA|NA|TRBJ2-1
CASRTDYNEQFF
TGTGCCAGCCGGACAGACTACAATGAGCAGTTCTTC